A selection of T cell receptor beta chains follows, all from one sample in a study of blood T cells in healthy people across ages. TCRdb redid the calling of the 5' RACE reads with MiXCR, one entry per CDR3 protein. This table holds fewer than 1,200,000 distinct CDR3 sequences, approximately 26% found once. These data are also associated with another study on T cells of mothers and their children.

What was sequenced was blood. The receptor source for this set is a girl aged 2 to 9 in good health. CDR3s include the opening cysteine and the closing phenylalanine or tryptophan. The D gene is left open where the match is weak. The listing skips clone size in some rows; elsewhere it reads once, few, many or a size class.

d_call	j_call	v_call	clone_size	cdr3_nt	cdr3_aa
.	TRBJ2-5	TRBV7-9	.	TGTGCCAGCAGCTTACGGGACAACTATGATGAGACCCAGTACTTC	CASSLRDNYDETQYF
.	TRBJ1-5	TRBV15	.	TGTGCCACCTCTAGTGGCGAAGGTCAGCCCCAGCATTTT	CATSSGEGQPQHF
TRBD2	TRBJ2-5	TRBV6-1	few	TGTGCCAGCAGTCGTCCTACTAGCGGGAGGGTGGAGACCCAGTACTTC	CASSRPTSGRVETQYF
TRBD1	TRBJ1-2	TRBV12-3/TRBV12-4	few	TGTGCCAGCAGTTTTGGGCAGGGGGCTTATGGCTACACCTTC	CASSFGQGAYGYTF
.	TRBJ2-2	TRBV7-9	.	TGTGCCAGCAGCTCCCGGGACCTTTATCAGAACACCGGGGAGCTGTTTTTT	CASSSRDLYQNTGELFF
TRBD1	TRBJ1-1	TRBV12-3/TRBV12-4	.	TGTGCCAGCAGGCCCGGACAGGGCATAAACACTGAAGCTTTCTTT	CASRPGQGINTEAFF
TRBD2	TRBJ2-3	TRBV4-1	.	TGCGCCAGCAGCCCTAGGGGACTAGCGGGGGTATATACGCAGTATTTT	CASSPRGLAGVYTQYF
TRBD1	TRBJ1-1	TRBV18	.	TGTGCCAGCTCACTCGCACAGGGGGCGCCGGTCACTGAAGCTTTCTTT	CASSLAQGAPVTEAFF
TRBD2	TRBJ2-3	TRBV5-1	.	TGCGCCAGCAGCTCCCTCGCGGGGGGGGGCGGCACAGATACGCAGTATTTT	CASSSLAGGGGTDTQYF
.	TRBJ2-1	TRBV7-2	.	TGTGCCAGCAGCCCCTGGGAGGACAGAGTCCTCGATGAGCAGTTCTTC	CASSPWEDRVLDEQFF
.	TRBJ2-5	TRBV12-5	few	TGTGCTAGTGGTTTTGGGTCAGGGTGGAGGGAGACCCAGTACTTC	CASGFGSGWRETQYF
.	TRBJ2-7	TRBV6-1	few	TGTGCCATTCAAACCGGGACCCCAGACTACTACGAGCAGTACTTC	CAIQTGTPDYYEQYF
.	TRBJ2-5	TRBV6-5	few	TGTGCCAGCAGTTACTCGAATGCCCGCGGGCACACCCAGTACTTC	CASSYSNARGHTQYF
.	TRBJ2-5	TRBV7-9	.	TGTGCCAGCAGGCCACCCGGATTTTTAGAGACCCAGTACTTC	CASRPPGFLETQYF
.	TRBJ2-5	TRBV18	.	TGTGCCAGCTCACCGGGCCTAGCAAAAGAGACCCAGTACTTC	CASSPGLAKETQYF
TRBD2	TRBJ2-1	TRBV2	.	TGTGCCAGCAGTAATCCGGGACTAGCGGGAGAAGAGCAGTTCTTC	CASSNPGLAGEEQFF
.	TRBJ2-7	TRBV4-3	few	TGCGCCAGCAGCCAATCAGAGTACCCCTACGAGCAGTACTTC	CASSQSEYPYEQYF
.	TRBJ2-7	TRBV19	.	TGTGCCAGTAGGGGCGGAGCAGGTCCCTACGAGCAGTACTTC	CASRGGAGPYEQYF
.	TRBJ1-2	TRBV28	.	TGTGCCAGCAGCTTTCCCGTGGTCTCATCCCTTAACTATGGCTACACCTTC	CASSFPVVSSLNYGYTF
TRBD1	TRBJ1-4	TRBV4-3	.	TGCGCCAGCAGCCAAGTGCCAGGACAGGGCAATGAAAAACTGTTTTTT	CASSQVPGQGNEKLFF
.	TRBJ2-7	TRBV7-2	.	TGTGCCAGCAGCCGCGCGGGGGCAAGCTCCTACGAGCAGTACTTC	CASSRAGASSYEQYF
.	TRBJ2-3	TRBV9	many	TGTGCCAGCAGCACACTGACAGATACGCAGTATTTT	CASSTLTDTQYF
TRBD2	TRBJ2-7	TRBV6-1	many	TGTGCCAGCAGCCCGGGACTAGGGTACGAGCAGTACTTC	CASSPGLGYEQYF
TRBD2	TRBJ2-1	TRBV25-1	.	TGTGCCAGCAGCCCATTCCTAGCGGGAGCTGATGAGCAGTTCTTC	CASSPFLAGADEQFF
.	TRBJ2-5	TRBV28	.	TGTGCCAGCAGTCACCTCTTGAGCAGGGAAGAGACCCAGTACTTC	CASSHLLSREETQYF
.	TRBJ1-1	TRBV20-1	.	TGCAGTGTTGGGGCGACCATGAACACTGAAGCTTTCTTT	CSVGATMNTEAFF
.	TRBJ2-7	TRBV11-1	few	TGTGCCAGCAGCTTAGAATTCGGGACTGTCTACGAGCAGTACTTC	CASSLEFGTVYEQYF
TRBD1	TRBJ2-7	TRBV28	few	TGTGCCACAACCCCAGGGGGCCCCTACGAGCAGTACTTC	CATTPGGPYEQYF
TRBD1	TRBJ2-4	TRBV20-1	.	TGCAGTGCAGTCACCGGACAGGGGGCGCGCATTCAGTACTTC	CSAVTGQGARIQYF
.	TRBJ1-4	TRBV5-5	.	TGTGCCAGCAGACCGGGCTCTAATAATGAAAAACTGTTTTTT	CASRPGSNNEKLFF
TRBD2	TRBJ2-5	TRBV12-3/TRBV12-4	few	TGTGCCAGCAGTCTCATCGGGACTAGCGGGGGGGAAGAGACCCAGTACTTC	CASSLIGTSGGEETQYF
.	TRBJ1-2	TRBV7-2	few	TGTGCCAGCAGCCCCGGGGGCCAGGCCTATGGCTACGCCTTC	CASSPGGQAYGYAF
.	TRBJ1-2	TRBV29-1	few	TGCAGCGTTGAGGGGGGAGACTATGGCTACACCTTC	CSVEGGDYGYTF
.	TRBJ2-7	TRBV7-2	.	TGTGCCAGCGGCTTGCCCCGGGAGAAATCCTACGAGCAGTACTTT	CASGLPREKSYEQYF
.	TRBJ2-7	TRBV27	many	TGTGCCAGCAGTTCAGGTGTCTCCTACGAGCAGTACTTC	CASSSGVSYEQYF
.	TRBJ2-1	TRBV11-2	few	TGTGCCAGCACCAACGAGGGGAGGCATGAGCAGTTCTTC	CASTNEGRHEQFF
.	TRBJ1-2	TRBV27	.	TGTGCCAGCAGTTTATGGTACGGGGGCAGCGGCTACACCTTC	CASSLWYGGSGYTF
TRBD2	TRBJ2-3	TRBV13	many	TGTGCCAGCCCAAGGACTAGCGGGGGGAAGGAGCCAGATACGCAGTATTTT	CASPRTSGGKEPDTQYF
.	TRBJ1-2	TRBV11-3	.	TGTGCCAGCAGCTTAGACCCCACACTCGACGATGGCTACACCTTC	CASSLDPTLDDGYTF
TRBD2	TRBJ2-1	TRBV20-1	few	TGCAGTGCTAGAGACGTATATCGGCCTAGCGGGGGGAATGAGCAGTTCTTC	CSARDVYRPSGGNEQFF
.	TRBJ2-7	TRBV28	.	TGTGCCAGCAGTTTCGGGGATCTCTACGAGCAGTACTTC	CASSFGDLYEQYF
.	TRBJ2-3	TRBV29-1	.	TGCAGCGTTGAAGATCGAAAAAGGGGCGGCACAGATACGCAGTATTTT	CSVEDRKRGGTDTQYF
.	TRBJ1-2	TRBV12-3/TRBV12-4	.	TGTGCCAGCAGCTACCTTCTCGCACACAGGGAGGGGGGTTATTATGGCTACACCTTC	CASSYLLAHREGGYYGYTF
TRBD1	TRBJ2-7	TRBV28	.	TGTGCCAGCCACTCGACCGGACAGGGTGAGGAGCAGTACTTC	CASHSTGQGEEQYF
TRBD1	TRBJ1-3	TRBV18	few	TGTGCCAGCTCACTCACAGGGGGCCGAAACACCATATATTTT	CASSLTGGRNTIYF
.	TRBJ2-5	TRBV29-1	once	TGCAGCGCTCTAACTGGCCCCCAAGAGACCCAGTACTTC	CSALTGPQETQYF
.	TRBJ2-2	TRBV28	.	TGTGCCAGCAGTTTATCGGGGGTGAACGGGGAGCTGTTTTTT	CASSLSGVNGELFF
.	TRBJ2-1	TRBV7-9	.	TGTGCCAGCACCTCGGGCGATAGCTCCTACAATGAGCAGTTCTTC	CASTSGDSSYNEQFF
TRBD1	TRBJ1-2	TRBV7-2	.	TGTGCCAGCAGCCCTTTCGCGGCAGGGGGAAACTATGGCTACACCTTC	CASSPFAAGGNYGYTF
TRBD2	TRBJ2-3	TRBV4-3	many	TGCGCCAGCAGCCAAGAGACTAGCGGGGCAATGGGAGATACGCAGTATTTT	CASSQETSGAMGDTQYF
TRBD1	TRBJ1-1	TRBV24-1	.	TGTGCCACCAGTACTCAGGGGGAAGTTTTCTTT	CATSTQGEVFF
.	TRBJ2-1	TRBV4-3	.	TGCGCCAGCAGCCTTAGGATGTACAATGAGCAGTTCTTC	CASSLRMYNEQFF
.	TRBJ2-7	TRBV7-9	many	TGTGCCAGCAGCCTAAGACAGGTTCCTTACGAGCAGTACTTC	CASSLRQVPYEQYF
TRBD2	TRBJ2-5	TRBV6-5	few	TGTGCCAGCACACCACGGGAGGGGACCCAGTACTTC	CASTPREGTQYF
.	TRBJ2-7	TRBV12-3/TRBV12-4	few	TGTGCCAGCAGCTGGGACGCCGGCGACGAGCAGTACTTC	CASSWDAGDEQYF
.	TRBJ2-7	TRBV4-3	.	TGCGCCAGCAGCCAAGAAATGGTAGTCGTGACTCCCTACGAGCAGTACTTC	CASSQEMVVVTPYEQYF
.	TRBJ2-7	TRBV4-1	few	TGCGCCAGCAGCCAAGCCCCGGCCTCCTACGAGCAGTACTTC	CASSQAPASYEQYF
TRBD2	TRBJ2-1	TRBV20-1	few	TGCAGTGCCCCCCGGATGACTAGCGGTTACAATGAGCAGTTCTTC	CSAPRMTSGYNEQFF